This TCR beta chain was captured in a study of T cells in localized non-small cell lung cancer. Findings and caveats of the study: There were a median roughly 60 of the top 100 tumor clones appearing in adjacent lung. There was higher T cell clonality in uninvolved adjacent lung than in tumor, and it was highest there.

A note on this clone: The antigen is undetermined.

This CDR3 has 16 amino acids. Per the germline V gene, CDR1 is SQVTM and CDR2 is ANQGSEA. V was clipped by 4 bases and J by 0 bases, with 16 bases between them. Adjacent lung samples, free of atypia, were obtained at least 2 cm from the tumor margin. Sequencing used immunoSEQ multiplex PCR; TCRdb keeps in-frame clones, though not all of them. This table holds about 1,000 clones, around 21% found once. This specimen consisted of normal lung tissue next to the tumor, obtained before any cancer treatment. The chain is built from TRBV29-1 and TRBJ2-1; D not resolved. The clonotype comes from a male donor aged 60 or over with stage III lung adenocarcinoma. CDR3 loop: CSVGPREVSSYNEQFF. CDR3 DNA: TGCAGCGTTGGGCCACGTGAGGTGAGCTCCTACAATGAGCAGTTCTTC.